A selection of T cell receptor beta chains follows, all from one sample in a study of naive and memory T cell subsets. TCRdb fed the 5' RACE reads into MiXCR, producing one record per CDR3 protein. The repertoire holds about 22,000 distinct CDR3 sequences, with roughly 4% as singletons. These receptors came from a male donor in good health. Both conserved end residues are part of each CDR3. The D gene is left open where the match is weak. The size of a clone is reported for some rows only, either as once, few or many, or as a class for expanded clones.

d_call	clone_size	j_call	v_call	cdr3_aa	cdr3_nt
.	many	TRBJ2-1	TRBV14	CASSQQGTRNHEQFF	TGTGCCAGCAGCCAACAGGGTACGAGAAACCATGAGCAGTTCTTC
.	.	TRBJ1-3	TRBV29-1	CSVLWGTGNTIYF	TGCAGCGTTCTTTGGGGAACTGGAAACACCATATATTTT
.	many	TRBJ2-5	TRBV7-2	CASSFRYRLPIEETQYF	TGTGCCAGCAGCTTCCGTTACAGACTCCCCATCGAAGAGACCCAGTACTTC
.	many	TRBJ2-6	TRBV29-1	CSVEDLGRSGANVLTF	TGCAGCGTTGAAGATCTTGGGCGATCTGGGGCCAACGTCCTGACTTTC
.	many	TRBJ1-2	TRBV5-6	CASSFRQVSIDYGYTF	TGTGCCAGCAGCTTTCGACAGGTCTCAATAGACTATGGCTACACCTTC
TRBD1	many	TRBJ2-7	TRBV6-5	CASSYSRWDRGPNEQYF	TGTGCCAGCAGTTACTCGAGATGGGACAGGGGGCCCAACGAGCAGTACTTC
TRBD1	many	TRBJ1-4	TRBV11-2	CASSFGQGLNEKLFF	TGTGCCAGCAGCTTTGGACAGGGACTAAATGAAAAACTGTTTTTT
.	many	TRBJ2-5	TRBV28	CASSPPAQETQYF	TGTGCCAGCAGTCCCCCAGCCCAAGAGACCCAGTACTTC
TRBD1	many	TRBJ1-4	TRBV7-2	CASSLAGRGGISNEKLFF	TGTGCCAGCAGCTTAGCTGGCAGGGGGGGCATTAGTAATGAAAAACTGTTTTTT
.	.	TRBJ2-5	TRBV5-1	CASSLGSNRFQETQYF	TGCGCCAGCAGCTTGGGGAGCAATAGATTCCAAGAGACCCAGTACTTC
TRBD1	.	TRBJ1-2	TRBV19	CASRPTGRSNYGYTF	TGTGCCAGTAGGCCGACAGGGCGCTCTAACTATGGCTACACCTTC
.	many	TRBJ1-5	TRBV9	CASSEDLSNQPQHF	TGTGCCAGCAGCGAAGACTTAAGCAATCAGCCCCAGCATTTT
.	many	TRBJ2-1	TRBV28	CASSQFGGPLGNEQFF	TGTGCCAGCAGCCAATTTGGAGGGCCCTTAGGCAATGAGCAGTTCTTC
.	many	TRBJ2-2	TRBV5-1	CASSSLGPNTGELFF	TGCGCCAGCAGCTCACTAGGTCCGAACACCGGGGAGCTGTTTTTT
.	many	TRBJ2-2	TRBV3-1	CASSQGSPNTGELFF	TGTGCCAGCAGCCAAGGGAGCCCGAACACCGGGGAGCTGTTTTTT
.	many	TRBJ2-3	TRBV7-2	CASREGGDTQYF	TGTGCCAGCAGGGAAGGGGGGGATACGCAGTATTTT
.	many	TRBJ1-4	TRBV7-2	CASSKGAEDEKLFF	TGTGCCAGCAGTAAAGGGGCAGAGGATGAAAAACTGTTTTTT
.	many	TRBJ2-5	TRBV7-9	CASSRETQYF	TGTGCCAGCAGCCGGGAGACCCAGTACTTC
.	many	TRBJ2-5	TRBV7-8	CASSSGTEETQYF	TGTGCCAGCAGCTCCGGGACTGAAGAGACCCAGTACTTC
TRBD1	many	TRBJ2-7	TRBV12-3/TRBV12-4	CASSTGTGPYEQYF	TGTGCCAGCAGTACCGGGACAGGGCCCTACGAGCAGTACTTC
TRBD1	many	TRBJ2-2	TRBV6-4	CASSGTGLNTGELFF	TGTGCCAGCAGCGGGACAGGGCTGAACACCGGGGAGCTGTTTTTT
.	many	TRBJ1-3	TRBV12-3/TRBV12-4	CASSHLDISGNTIYF	TGTGCCAGCAGCCACTTGGACATCTCTGGAAACACCATATATTTT
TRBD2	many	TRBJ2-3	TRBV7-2	CASSSTDSLAGAAHTDTQYF	TGTGCCAGCAGCTCGACTGATTCTCTAGCGGGGGCGGCACACACAGATACGCAGTATTTT
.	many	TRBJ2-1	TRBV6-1	CASSVGFDEQFF	TGTGCCAGCAGTGTAGGGTTCGATGAGCAGTTCTTC
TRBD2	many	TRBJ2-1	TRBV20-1	CSARDGAGVGDEQFF	TGCAGTGCTAGAGATGGGGCGGGAGTCGGGGATGAGCAGTTCTTC
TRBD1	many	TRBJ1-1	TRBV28	CASRAQGGNTEAFF	TGTGCCAGCAGGGCTCAGGGGGGGAACACTGAAGCTTTCTTT
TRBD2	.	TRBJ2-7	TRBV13	CASSLRTSGTSSYEQYF	TGTGCCAGCAGCTTACGAACTAGCGGGACAAGCTCCTACGAGCAGTACTTC
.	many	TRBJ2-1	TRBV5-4	CASSFTGMADPYNEQFF	TGTGCCAGCAGCTTCACAGGGATGGCGGACCCCTACAATGAGCAGTTCTTC
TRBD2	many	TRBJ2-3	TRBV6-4	CASSDSMTSAIGTDTQYF	TGTGCCAGCAGTGACTCTATGACTAGCGCAATCGGCACAGATACGCAGTATTTT
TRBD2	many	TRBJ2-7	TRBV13	CASSSQLAGGPPEQYF	TGTGCCAGCAGCTCCCAACTAGCGGGAGGGCCGCCCGAGCAGTACTTC
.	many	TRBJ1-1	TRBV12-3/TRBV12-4	CASRDAGRGNTEAFF	TGTGCCAGCAGAGACGCCGGCAGGGGGAACACTGAAGCTTTCTTT